The 23 T cell receptor beta chains below come from one sample, sequenced in a study of blood T cell repertoires in COVID-19. Generated by immunoSEQ multiplex PCR, the TCRdb table keeps only in-frame clones and is missing some. The sample lists about 86,000 clones; around 88% were seen once. The sequenced sample was PBMCs or T cells enriched from blood (not recorded which). The source is a woman aged 45-65 years with acute COVID-19.

The V call is TRBV6-5, the J call TRBJ1-2; the D gene is possibly TRBD1 (6 bases). V gave up 4 bases and J gave up 6 bases, with 9 bases separating them. CDR1 and CDR2 from the germline V gene are MNHEY and SVGAGI. The CDR3 runs 12 residues. Written as DNA, the CDR3 is TGTGCCAGCAGTTTACAGGGTAATGGCTACACCTTC. This sequence encodes CASSLQGNGYTF.

The chain recombines TRBV11-2 with TRBJ2-5; 9 nucleotides agree with TRBD1. Germline assignment: CDR1 SGHAT and CDR2 FQNNGV. The CDR3 has 14 residues. Losses at the gene ends were 4 bases for V and 5 bases for J; bases not matched to a gene: 5. The CDR3 coding sequence is TGTGCCAGCAGCTGGAACAGGGGGCGGGAGACCCAGTACTTC. Its protein is CASSWNRGRETQYF.

The chain employs TRBV27 and TRBJ1-2, with TRBD1 matching over 10 bases. This CDR3 region has 15 residues. The germline gives CDR1 MNHEY, CDR2 SMNVEV (reference sequence). V shed 6 bases, J shed 8 bases, and the junction held 12 bases outside the gene matches. CDR3 sequence reads: CASRDRGQGKEGYTF. The CDR3 DNA reads TGTGCCAGCAGAGACAGGGGACAGGGGAAGGAAGGCTACACCTTC.

The chain employs TRBV29-1 and TRBJ1-5, with 11 bases aligning to TRBD1. The CDR3 covers 16 residues. Unmatched junction bases numbered 6, after V lost 4 bases and J lost 1 base. Germline assignment: CDR1 SQVTM and CDR2 ANQGSEA. The CDR3 region is CSVGGQGGLSNQPQHF. CDR3 bases: TGCAGCGTTGGGGGACAGGGGGGATTGAGCAATCAGCCCCAGCATTTT.

The rearrangement uses TRBV19 and TRBJ2-7; 8 positions match TRBD1. V was clipped by 3 bases and J by 7 bases; unmatched bases: 8. Germline loops: CDR1 LNHDA, CDR2 SQIVND (reference sequence). CDR3 size: 14 residues. CDR3 DNA: TGTGCCAGTAGTATTCTCGGACAGGGAGAGGAGCAGTACTTC. The encoded protein is CASSILGQGEEQYF.

In DNA form, the CDR3 reads TGTGCCAGCAGCTCAAGACTAGCGGGAAACACAGATACGCAGTATTTT. Translated, it gives CASSSRLAGNTDTQYF. The chain has TRBV5-4 and TRBJ2-3, with 11 bases fitting TRBD2. The CDR3 consists of 16 residues. The V and J ends lost 3 bases and 2 bases, in that order; junction bases with no gene match: 5. CDR1 SGHNT and CDR2 YYREEE come from the germline V gene (reference sequence).

CDR3 coding DNA: TGTGCCAGCAGCCCAGGACTGGGGGGGTTCGATGAGCAGTTCTTC. Translated: CASSPGLGGFDEQFF. The gene calls are TRBV5-5 and TRBJ2-1; 7 nucleotides match TRBD2. The CDR3 covers 15 residues. Trimming removed 4 bases from V and 8 bases from J; junction bases left unmatched: 12. CDR1 and CDR2 (germline): SGHKS, YYEKEE (reference sequence).

This clone was detected a few times. An end of the junction does not agree with germline; a read error may underlie this. The chain couples TRBV14 to TRBJ2-7; TRBD2 aligns across 11 bases. This CDR3 has 13 amino acids. Germline V gene data show CDR1 as SGHDN and CDR2 as FVKESK. The CDR3 bases are TGTGCCAGCAGCCAACTTACTAGCGGGAGTAGGGACTTC. Translated: CASSQLTSGSRDF.

The chain employs TRBV2 and TRBJ1-2; 7 bases align to TRBD1. Unmatched junction bases numbered 10, after V lost 2 bases and J lost 13 bases. Germline values: CDR1 SNHLY, CDR2 FYNNEI. This CDR3 is 13 amino acids long. The CDR3 region has the DNA TGTGCCAGCAGTGAATGGGCTTCGGCAGGGGGCACCTTC. This translates into CASSEWASAGGTF.

The sample holds one count of this clone. The chain combines TRBV15 with TRBJ2-3; D may be TRBD1 (6 bases). Germline-derived CDR1 and CDR2 are LNHNV and YYDKDF (reference sequence). Trimming took off 5 bases at V and 3 bases at J, with 9 bases between the two ends. The CDR3 is made up of 13 amino acids. CDR3 region: CATSRQETDTQYF. The CDR3 DNA follows: TGTGCCACCAGCCGACAGGAGACAGATACGCAGTATTTT.

The chain joins TRBV7-2 to TRBJ2-1, with D possibly being TRBD2 (6 bases). CDR1 is SGHTA, CDR2 FQGNSA, per germline. This CDR3 is built from 15 residues. Trimming removed 1 base from V and 8 bases from J, with 15 bases in between. The CDR3 DNA reads TGTGCCAGCAGCTTAGAGGGTCTAGCGATAGATGAGCAGTTCTTC. It encodes CASSLEGLAIDEQFF. The variable domain in full, completed from reference TRBV7-2 and TRBJ2-1, reads GAGVSQSPSNKVTEKGKDVELRCDPISGHTALYWYRQSLGQGLEFLIYFQGNSAPDKSGLPSDRFSAERTGGSVSTLTIQRTQQEDSAVYLCASSLEGLAIDEQFFGPGTRLTVL.

The rearrangement joins TRBV3-1 (or the pseudogene TRBV3-2) to TRBJ1-2; D ambiguous. V was trimmed by 1 base and J by 2 bases, leaving 11 bases between them. This CDR3 has 15 residues. Germline CDR1 and CDR2: LGHDT and YNNKEL (reference sequence). CDR3 DNA: TGTGCCAGCAGCCAAGGGGAGGCGGCCAACTATGGCTACACCTTC. Its translation is CASSQGEAANYGYTF.

This chain uses TRBV6-2 or TRBV6-3 with TRBJ2-5; D is unclear. Germline values: CDR1 MNHEY, CDR2 SVGEGT. This CDR3 is built from 11 residues. V was clipped by 2 bases and J by 6 bases, with 4 bases between them. CDR3 nucleotide sequence: TGTGCCAGCAGTTACGGGCAGACCCAGTACTTC. Translation: CASSYGQTQYF.

V gene TRBV5-4 combines with J gene TRBJ2-5; TRBD1 matches 7 bases. The J segment lost 2 bases and the V segment lost 0 bases, leaving 4 bases of the junction unmatched. Germline lookup yields CDR1 SGHNT and CDR2 YYREEE (reference sequence). There are 15 residues in the CDR3. The CDR3 coding sequence is TGTGCCAGCAGCTTGGCTAACAGGGGACAAGAGACCCAGTACTTC. This encodes CASSLANRGQETQYF.

This chain connects TRBV7-2 to TRBJ2-3; 8 bases fit TRBD2. Germline CDR1 reads SGHTA; CDR2 reads FQGNSA. The CDR3 has 14 amino acids. After removal of 7 bases from V and 6 bases from J, the junction contained 9 bases not matched to a gene. CDR3 nucleotides: TGTGCCAGCATTTCAGCGGGAGTGAGGGATACGCAGTATTTT. It codes for CASISAGVRDTQYF.

The rearrangement joins TRBV19 to TRBJ1-1; D is unresolved. Germline CDR1 LNHDA, CDR2 SQIVND (reference sequence). This CDR3 is built from 15 residues. V was shortened by 1 base and J by 5 bases, with 14 bases between the two germline ends. The CDR3 loop is CASSIGSVRETEAFF. The CDR3 DNA sequence: TGTGCCAGTAGTATAGGGAGTGTCCGGGAAACTGAAGCTTTCTTT.

The chain links TRBV19 to TRBJ2-1; 7 nucleotides line up with TRBD2. Trimming removed 5 bases from V and 0 bases from J; junction bases left unmatched: 10. The CDR3 extends over 17 amino acids. The germline gives CDR1 LNHDA, CDR2 SQIVND (reference sequence). The CDR3 DNA sequence: TGTGCCAGTAGTTTTAGACTAGCCTCGAGCTCCTACAATGAGCAGTTCTTC. This encodes CASSFRLASSSYNEQFF.

The V gene is TRBV4-1, the J gene TRBJ1-2; TRBD1 agrees at 7 bases. V dropped 4 bases and J dropped 5; count of bases not matched to a gene: 13. CDR1 and CDR2 from the germline V gene are MGHRA and YSYEKL. The CDR3 spans 16 residues. CDR3 protein: CASSLRQDRKGYGYTF. The CDR3 DNA sequence: TGCGCCAGCAGCCTGCGGCAGGACAGGAAGGGATATGGCTACACCTTC.

This clone was picked up one time. The chain employs TRBV20-1 and TRBJ1-1; maybe TRBD1 (5 bases). The CDR3 is made up of 11 amino acids. Germline V lookup: CDR1 DFQATT, CDR2 SNEGSKA (reference sequence). With 3 bases removed from V and 7 bases from J, the gap between germline ends came to 9 bases. CDR3 sequence reads: CSASRQIEAFF. The CDR3 nucleotides read TGCAGTGCTAGTCGACAGATTGAAGCTTTCTTT.

This clone has just one count. The chain has TRBV3-1 (or the pseudogene TRBV3-2) and TRBJ2-1; 7 nucleotides line up with TRBD2. Unmatched junction bases numbered 6, after V lost 1 base and J lost 12 bases. Per the germline V gene, CDR1 is LGHDT and CDR2 is YNNKEL (reference sequence). The CDR3 consists of 13 residues. CDR3 amino acids: CASSQVGGMGQFF. The CDR3 nucleotides are TGTGCCAGCAGCCAAGTGGGAGGGATGGGGCAGTTCTTC.

J is TRBJ2-2 and V is TRBV7-6, with 7 positions matching TRBD2. The germline V gene has CDR1 SGHVS and CDR2 FNYEAQ. This CDR3 spans 18 amino acids. V shed 1 base, J shed 0 bases, and the junction held 8 bases outside the gene matches. As DNA, the CDR3 is TGTGCCAGCAGCTTAGTGCCTAGCGGCAAAGCGAACACCGGGGAGCTGTTTTTT. The encoded protein is CASSLVPSGKANTGELFF.

The CDR3 reads CASSPSPPGAQHF. The CDR3 bases are TGTGCCAGCAGTCCCTCACCCCCGGGGGCCCAGCATTTT. J is TRBJ1-5 and V is TRBV28; weak D call: TRBD1 (5 bases). The CDR3 sequence is 13 residues long. The V gene's germline CDR1 is MDHEN and CDR2 SYDVKM. V dropped 5 bases and J dropped 11 bases, with 16 bases sitting between them.

The CDR3 DNA reads as TGTGCCATCAGTGATCACTCGGGAGACACCGGGGAGCTGTTTTTT. Residues: CAISDHSGDTGELFF. The chain is built from TRBV10-3 and TRBJ2-2; tentatively, D is TRBD2 (6 bases). V lost 3 bases and J 3 bases, leaving 11 bases between the germline ends. The CDR3 extends over 15 amino acids. Germline CDR1 ENHRY, CDR2 SYGVKD.